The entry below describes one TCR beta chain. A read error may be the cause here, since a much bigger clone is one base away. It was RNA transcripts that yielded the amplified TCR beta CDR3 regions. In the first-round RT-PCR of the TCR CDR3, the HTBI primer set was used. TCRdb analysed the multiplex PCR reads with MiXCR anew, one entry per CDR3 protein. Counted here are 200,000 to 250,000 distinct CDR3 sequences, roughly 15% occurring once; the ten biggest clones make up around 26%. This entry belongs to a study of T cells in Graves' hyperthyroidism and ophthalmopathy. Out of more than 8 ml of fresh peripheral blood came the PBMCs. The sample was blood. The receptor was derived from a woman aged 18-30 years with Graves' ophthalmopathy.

CDR3 sequence: CASSLVLKAGAPYNGQFF. CDR3 nucleotides: TGCGCCAGCAGCTTGGTTCTGAAAGCGGGAGCCCCTTACAATGGGCAGTTCTTC. V and J are TRBV5-1 and TRBJ2-1, with TRBD2 matching 8 bases. The CDR3 covers 18 residues. The V gene's germline CDR1 is SGHRS and CDR2 YFSETQ.